The present entry profiles one T cell receptor (beta chain) with its context. This CDR3 is 14 amino acids long. Losses at the gene ends were 3 bases for V and 5 bases for J; bases not matched to a gene: 5. CDR1 and CDR2 (germline): MNHEY, SMNVEV (reference sequence). The sample originates from a study of blood T cell repertoires in COVID-19. Study at large: Donors in the United States, Italy and Spain gave samples during acute or convalescent COVID-19.

Recruits, aged roughly 18 to 95 years, lived in 24 US areas. Study processing details: Reference gene primer amplification in the assay estimated nucleated cell counts. Profiled with immunoSEQ multiplex PCR; TCRdb holds only in-frame clones, not every one. The V and J calls and clone size are taken from that table; D and trimming were inferred from the DNA. The sample lists fewer than 250,000 clones; approximately 90% were seen once. Sequences were obtained from PBMCs or T cells enriched from blood (not recorded which). This sequence joins TRBV27 and TRBJ1-2; 8 bases map to TRBD1. This receptor was obtained from a woman in her thirties with acute COVID-19. The CDR3 DNA reads TGTGCCAGCAGTTTGGTGCAGGGGGCATATGGCTACACCTTC. It codes for CASSLVQGAYGYTF.